This is a list of T cell receptor beta chains from one sample in a study of T cell responses to AZD1222 COVID-19 vaccine. Method: immunoSEQ multiplex PCR; TCRdb's copy keeps in-frame clones and lacks some. The data show 140,000 to 150,000 clones, more than 85% seen once. Specimen: peripheral blood, collected on day 0 of AZD1222 vaccination. The receptors come from an adult in good health. Each CDR3 is given with its conserved first and last residue. A D gene is named only where the DNA matches it firmly. The size field is filled for only some rows; it gives once, few, many or a size class.

abundance,j_gene,d_gene,v_gene,CDR3nt,CDR3aa
NA,TRBJ1-1,NA,TRBV30,TGTGCCTGGACCCCCTGGGAGACTGAAGCTTTCTTT,CAWTPWETEAFF
NA,TRBJ2-5,TRBD1,TRBV9,TGTGCCAGCAGCGAGAGACCCGGGACAGCCTCTGCGGAGACCCAGTACTTC,CASSERPGTASAETQYF
NA,TRBJ2-5,TRBD1,TRBV19,TGTGCCAGTAGTACCGGGACAGGGGGCGCAGAGACCCAGTACTTC,CASSTGTGGAETQYF
NA,TRBJ1-6,NA,TRBV30,TGTGCCTGGAGTGTACAATATACACCTTATTCACCCCTCCACTTT,CAWSVQYTPYSPLHF
NA,TRBJ1-5,TRBD1,TRBV28,TGTGCCAGCAGGGGGGGACAGATTAGCAATCAGCCCCAGCATTTT,CASRGGQISNQPQHF
NA,TRBJ1-2,NA,TRBV11-2,TGTGCCAGCAGCTTAGGTTGGACAGACTATGGCTACACCTTC,CASSLGWTDYGYTF
NA,TRBJ2-7,TRBD1,TRBV9,TGTGCCAGCAGCGTAGATACCCGGACAGGCTTCTACGAGCAGTACTTC,CASSVDTRTGFYEQYF
once,TRBJ2-7,NA,TRBV5-4,TGTGCCAGCAGCTTGGGTCCAGGGGCCTACGAGCAGTACTTC,CASSLGPGAYEQYF
NA,TRBJ1-2,NA,TRBV6-1,TGTGCCAGCAGTACCCCCCCTAATGCCTATGGCTACACCTTC,CASSTPPNAYGYTF
NA,TRBJ1-4,NA,TRBV7-9,TGTGCCAGCAGCTTAGGGCTTACAACTAATGAAAAACTGTTTTTT,CASSLGLTTNEKLFF
NA,TRBJ1-1,NA,TRBV5-1,TGCGCCAGCAGCTTGTCTACGCCTGAAGGGAACACTGAAGCTTTCTTT,CASSLSTPEGNTEAFF
NA,TRBJ1-4,NA,TRBV28,TGTGCCAGCAGACTTAATCCGGGGTCGGGGTTATCTAATGAAAAACTGTTTTTT,CASRLNPGSGLSNEKLFF
NA,TRBJ1-4,NA,TRBV7-9,TGTGCCAGCAGCCCGGGGAAAGGGGGGAATGAAAAACTGTTTTTT,CASSPGKGGNEKLFF
NA,TRBJ2-7,NA,TRBV12-3/TRBV12-4,TGTGCCAGCAGTTTGAAGACCCCCTACGAGCAGTACTTC,CASSLKTPYEQYF
NA,TRBJ2-2,TRBD2,TRBV25-1,TGTGCCAGCAGTGACCACGGGGGGGCCGTTGTCACCGGGGAGCTGTTTTTT,CASSDHGGAVVTGELFF
NA,TRBJ1-1,NA,TRBV11-2,TGTGCCAGCAGCTTAGATTTGGGCGTGAACACTGAAGCTTTCTTT,CASSLDLGVNTEAFF
NA,TRBJ1-4,TRBD1,TRBV9,TGTGCCAGCAGCGCGGCTGGGGACAGGGTATTGGGTGAAAAACTGTTTTTT,CASSAAGDRVLGEKLFF